This T cell receptor beta chain appears in the sequencing data of a study of T cell responses to AZD1222 COVID-19 vaccine. Using immunoSEQ multiplex PCR, the repertoire was profiled, and TCRdb retains in-frame clones only, with some absent. The table lists approximately 70,000 clones, approximately 90% of them singletons. The material sequenced was peripheral blood, taken on day 0 of AZD1222 vaccination. This TCR came from an adult in good health.

The CDR3 sequence: CASSGDRVDQPQHF. The CDR3 DNA sequence: TGTGCCAGCAGTGGCGACAGGGTGGATCAGCCCCAGCATTTT. The chain carries TRBV25-1 and TRBJ1-5; TRBD1 aligns across 7 bases. V trimming: 4 bases; J trimming: 5 bases; junction bases outside the gene matches: 5. This CDR3 region has 14 residues. Germline CDR1 and CDR2: MGHDK and SYGVNS. Supplemented by reference TRBV25-1 and TRBJ1-5, the full variable domain reads EADIYQTPRYLVIGTGKKITLECSQTMGHDKMYWYQQDPGMELHLIHYSYGVNSTEKGDLSSESTVSRIRTEHFPLTLESARPSHTSQYLCASSGDRVDQPQHFGDGTRLSIL.